The TCR beta chain under discussion was sequenced for a study of control samples from healthy donors and cancer patients. This clone has a single count. Some clones are missing from TCRdb's copy, which holds only in-frame ones; the method was immunoSEQ multiplex PCR. The table lists some 150,000 clones, 80% to 95% of them singletons, with approximately 3.4% in the top ten. The sequencing sample was made of blood. The TCR was taken from a man younger than 45 in good health.

The CDR3 DNA follows: TGTGCCAGCAGCCGGGACAGGGGTCACGGGGAGCTGTTTTTT. Its translation: CASSRDRGHGELFF. The gene calls are TRBV14 and TRBJ2-2, with 10 bases fitting TRBD1. The CDR3 loop spans 14 amino acids. The V and J ends lost 4 bases and 7 bases, in that order; junction bases with no gene match: 3. From germline, CDR1 is SGHDN and CDR2 FVKESK.